This passage covers 5 T cell receptor beta chains from one sample sequenced in a study of blood T cell repertoires in COVID-19. This table comes from immunoSEQ multiplex PCR, and its TCRdb copy is limited to in-frame clones, with some not included. The data contain about 170,000 clones, approximately 82% of them singletons. The sequenced material came from peripheral blood. These receptor sequences come from a woman between 65 and 79 years old who had recovered from COVID-19.

The chain carries TRBV27 and TRBJ2-7; D possibly corresponds to TRBD1 (5 bases). The CDR3 runs to 15 residues. Trimming took 6 bases from V and 0 from J, leaving 15 bases between them. The germline gives CDR1 MNHEY, CDR2 SMNVEV (reference sequence). The CDR3 DNA sequence: TGTGCCAGCAGCCCTTGGGGCAGAGCCTCCTACGAGCAGTACTTC. It encodes CASSPWGRASYEQYF.

The V gene is TRBV20-1, the J gene TRBJ1-1; D ambiguous. Trimming pared 6 bases from V and 8 bases from J, leaving 10 bases between. Germline lookup yields CDR1 DFQATT and CDR2 SNEGSKA (reference sequence). The CDR3 spans 10 residues. This CDR3 reads CSAPRSEAFF. CDR3 bases: TGCAGTGCGCCTAGAAGCGAAGCTTTCTTT.

The chain is built from TRBV5-1 and TRBJ1-1; maybe TRBD1 (6 bases). The V gene lost 0 bases and the J gene lost 1 base, with 16 bases spanning the gap. The CDR3 runs to 17 residues. CDR1 SGHRS and CDR2 YFSETQ come from the germline V gene. The CDR3 DNA is TGCGCCAGCAGCTTGGGGGGGGGCCTCCCACCGAACACTGAAGCTTTCTTT. Its protein product is CASSLGGGLPPNTEAFF.

The DNA of the CDR3 is TGTGCCTGGAGACCCACCGGGACACCCGAGCAGTACTTC. Encoded protein: CAWRPTGTPEQYF. V usage is TRBV30 and J usage is TRBJ2-7; tentative D call: TRBD1 (6 bases). The germline V and J ends were trimmed by 3 bases and 6 bases, with 15 bases remaining between them. Germline CDR1 and CDR2: GTSNPN and SVGIG (reference sequence). This CDR3 is built from 13 residues.

CDR3 nucleotides: TGTGCCAGCAGCCGTGGGGGGTATCTTGAAAAACTGTTTTTT. Amino acid sequence: CASSRGGYLEKLFF. J is TRBJ1-4 and V is TRBV7-3; a weak D match, TRBD1 (5 bases). Trimming took off 5 bases at V and 7 bases at J, with 14 bases between the two ends. The CDR3 has 14 residues. Germline assignment: CDR1 SGHTA and CDR2 FQGTGA.